Given below is one T cell receptor beta chain in context. What it binds is not known. The data derive from a study of response to subunit inactivated influenza vaccine. Findings and limits, study-wide: A suggestion made by the authors is that each seasonal influenza vaccination recruits few new T cells.

Germline assignment: CDR1 SQVTM and CDR2 ANQGSEA. CDR3 length equals 14 residues. Germline trimming cut 6 bases from V and 1 base from J; bases unmatched to any gene: 3. TCRdb fed the RT-PCR reads into MiXCR, producing one record per CDR3 protein. The sample has a few hundred thousand distinct CDR3 sequences, 14% seen once; the top ten hold around 10%. The sequenced sample was PBMCs from blood, obtained about 13 days after vaccination. This TCR was recovered from a man over 45 who received an inactivated influenza vaccine. This chain uses TRBV29-1 with TRBJ2-3; 11 bases line up with TRBD1. The CDR3 loop reads CSVGQGARTDTQYF. The DNA of the CDR3 is TGCAGCGTCGGACAGGGGGCTCGCACAGATACGCAGTATTTT.